This TCR beta chain derives from a study of CD8+CD57+ T cells in acquired aplastic anemia. Study context: Mean yield of DNA from sorted CD4+ and CD8+ cells was about 3.2 ug. Whole-study findings and limits: Patients and controls shared about 30 CD8+ CDR3 sequences.

CDR3 and TCR beta VDJ profiling relied on genomic DNA as the template. TCRdb processed the reads anew with MiXCR; each CDR3 protein has one entry. The sample lists 250,000 to 350,000 distinct CDR3 sequences, approximately 57% seen once, with roughly 8% in the top ten. Germline lookup yields CDR1 SGHRS and CDR2 YFSETQ. The length of the CDR3 is 14 residues. For this clonotype: Its antigen is unknown. Likely a read error: the CDR3 ends without its conserved phenylalanine or tryptophan.

The sequence came from a human donor with severe aplastic anemia or a healthy control (not recorded which). This chain uses TRBV5-1 with TRBJ1-6; D is unresolved. Sequenced material: sorted CD4+, CD8+, or CD8+CD57+ T cells (not recorded which) from PBMCs. CDR3 in DNA: TGCGCCAGCAGCTTAGGACGGATTGAATCACTCCTCCACTCT. Protein: CASSLGRIESLLHS.